This T cell receptor beta chain was sequenced during a study of human T cells and chemical hapten exposure. TCRdb reprocessed the RACE reads with MiXCR, giving one entry per CDR3 protein. The sample has about 90,000 distinct CDR3 sequences, 8.5% seen once. Time point described: pre-sensitization, week 0. Treatment specified: therapeutic diphenylcyclopropenone sensitization with weekly scalp DPC. Germline CDR1 MNHEY, CDR2 SVGEGT. The CDR3 covers 17 residues. The ends lost 6 bases at V and 4 bases at J; junction bases unmatched: 12. The V call is TRBV6-2 or TRBV6-3, the J call TRBJ1-1; TRBD1 agrees at 12 bases. The source was whole blood, collected in connection with sensitization to the hapten diphenylcyclopropenone (DPC). The TCR originated in a man between 40 and 49 years old with alopecia areata. Some clones in this sample may be carry-over from other donors' samples. CDR3 nucleotide sequence: TGTGCCAGCAGGCTACCCCGGGACAGGGGGCCGGGCACTGAAGCTTTCTTT. The encoded protein is CASRLPRDRGPGTEAFF.